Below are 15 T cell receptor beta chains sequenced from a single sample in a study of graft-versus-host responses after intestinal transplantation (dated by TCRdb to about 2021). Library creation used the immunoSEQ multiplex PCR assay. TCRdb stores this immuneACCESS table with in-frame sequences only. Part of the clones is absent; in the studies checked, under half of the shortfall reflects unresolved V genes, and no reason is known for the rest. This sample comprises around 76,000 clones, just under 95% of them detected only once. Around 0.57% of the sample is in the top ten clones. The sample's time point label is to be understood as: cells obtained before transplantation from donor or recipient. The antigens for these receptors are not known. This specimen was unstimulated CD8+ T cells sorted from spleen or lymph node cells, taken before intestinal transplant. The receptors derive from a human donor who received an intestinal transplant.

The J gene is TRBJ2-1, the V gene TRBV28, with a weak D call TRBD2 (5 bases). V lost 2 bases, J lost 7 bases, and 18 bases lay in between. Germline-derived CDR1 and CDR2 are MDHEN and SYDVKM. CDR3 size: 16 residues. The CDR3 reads CASSLLAELWWNEQFF. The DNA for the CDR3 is TGTGCCAGCAGTTTACTAGCAGAACTTTGGTGGAATGAGCAGTTCTTC.

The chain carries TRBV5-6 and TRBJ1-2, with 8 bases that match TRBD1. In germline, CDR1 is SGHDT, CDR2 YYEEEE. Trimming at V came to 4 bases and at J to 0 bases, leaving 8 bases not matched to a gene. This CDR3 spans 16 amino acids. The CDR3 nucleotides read TGTGCCAGCAGCCTGTTCCAGGGGGCAGCTAACTATGGCTACACCTTC. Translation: CASSLFQGAANYGYTF.

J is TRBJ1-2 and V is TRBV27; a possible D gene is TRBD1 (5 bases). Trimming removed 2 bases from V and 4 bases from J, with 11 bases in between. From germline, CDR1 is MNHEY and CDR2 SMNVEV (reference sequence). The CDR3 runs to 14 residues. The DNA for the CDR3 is TGTGCCAGCAGTTTAAGGCCAGGGACCTATGGCTACACCTTC. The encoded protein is CASSLRPGTYGYTF.

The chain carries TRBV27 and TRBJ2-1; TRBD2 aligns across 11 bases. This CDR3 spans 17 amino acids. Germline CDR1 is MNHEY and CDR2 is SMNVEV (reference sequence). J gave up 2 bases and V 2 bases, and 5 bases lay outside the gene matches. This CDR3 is CASSLSLAGGPYNEQFF. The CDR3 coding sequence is TGTGCCAGCAGTTTAAGTCTAGCGGGAGGACCCTACAATGAGCAGTTCTTC.

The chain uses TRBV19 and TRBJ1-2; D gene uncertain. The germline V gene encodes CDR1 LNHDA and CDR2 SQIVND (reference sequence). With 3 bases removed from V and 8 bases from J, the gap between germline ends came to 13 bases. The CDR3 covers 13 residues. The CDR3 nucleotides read TGTGCCAGTAGTATCGGTTGGGGTGGAGGCTACACCTTC. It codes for CASSIGWGGGYTF.

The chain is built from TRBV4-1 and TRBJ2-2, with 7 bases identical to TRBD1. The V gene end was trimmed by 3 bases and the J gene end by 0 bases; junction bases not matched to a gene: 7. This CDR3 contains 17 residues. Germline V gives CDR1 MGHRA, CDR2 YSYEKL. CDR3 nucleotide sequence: TGCGCCAGCAGCCAGCCACAGGGGCCCCCGAACACCGGGGAGCTGTTTTTT. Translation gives CASSQPQGPPNTGELFF.

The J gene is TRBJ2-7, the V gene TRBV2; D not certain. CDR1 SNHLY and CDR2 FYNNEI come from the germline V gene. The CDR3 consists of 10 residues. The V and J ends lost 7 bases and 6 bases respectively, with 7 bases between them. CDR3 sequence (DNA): TGTGCCAGCATGGGCGGCGAGCAGTACTTC. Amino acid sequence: CASMGGEQYF.

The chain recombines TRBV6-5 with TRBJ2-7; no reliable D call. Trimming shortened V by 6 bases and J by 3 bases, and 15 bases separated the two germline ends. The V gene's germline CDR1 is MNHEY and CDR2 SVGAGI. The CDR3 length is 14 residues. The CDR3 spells CASSPLAPDYEQYF. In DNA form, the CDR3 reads TGTGCCAGCAGCCCCCTGGCCCCTGACTACGAGCAGTACTTC.

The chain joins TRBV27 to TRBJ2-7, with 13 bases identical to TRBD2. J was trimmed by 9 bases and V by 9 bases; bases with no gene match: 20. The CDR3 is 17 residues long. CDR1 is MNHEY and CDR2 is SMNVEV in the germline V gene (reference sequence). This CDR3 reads CASGLAGDSGALGGQYF. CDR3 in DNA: TGTGCCAGTGGACTAGCGGGAGATTCCGGAGCGCTGGGGGGGCAGTACTTC.

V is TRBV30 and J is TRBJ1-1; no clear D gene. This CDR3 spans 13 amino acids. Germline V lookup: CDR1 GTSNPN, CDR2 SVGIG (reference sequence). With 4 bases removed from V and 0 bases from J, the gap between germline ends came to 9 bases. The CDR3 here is CAWTDGMNTEAFF. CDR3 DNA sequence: TGTGCCTGGACCGACGGGATGAACACTGAAGCTTTCTTT.

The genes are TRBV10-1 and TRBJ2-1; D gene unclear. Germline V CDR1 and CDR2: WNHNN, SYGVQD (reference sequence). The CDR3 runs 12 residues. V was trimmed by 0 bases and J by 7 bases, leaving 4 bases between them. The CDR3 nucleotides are TGCGCCAGCAGTGAGTCGGGTAATGAGCAGTTCTTC. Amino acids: CASSESGNEQFF.

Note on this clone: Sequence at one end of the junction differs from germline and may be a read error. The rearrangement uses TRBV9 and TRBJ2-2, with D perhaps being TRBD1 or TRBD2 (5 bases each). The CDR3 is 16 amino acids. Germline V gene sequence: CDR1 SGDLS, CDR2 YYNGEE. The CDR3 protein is CARSPPRDRETGELFF. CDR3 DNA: TGTGCCCGCAGCCCTCCCAGGGACCGCGAGACCGGGGAGCTGTTTTTT.

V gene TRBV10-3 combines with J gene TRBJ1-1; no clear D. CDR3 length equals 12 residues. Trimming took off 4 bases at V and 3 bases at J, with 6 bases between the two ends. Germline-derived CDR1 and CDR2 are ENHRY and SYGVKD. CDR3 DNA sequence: TGTGCCATCAGTGTCAGCGACACTGAAGCTTTCTTT. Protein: CAISVSDTEAFF.

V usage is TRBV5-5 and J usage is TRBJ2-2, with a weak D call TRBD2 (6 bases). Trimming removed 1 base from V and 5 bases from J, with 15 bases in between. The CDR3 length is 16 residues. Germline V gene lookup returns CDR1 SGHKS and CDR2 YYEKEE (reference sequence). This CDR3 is CASSLLEGTWTGELFF. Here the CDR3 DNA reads TGTGCCAGCAGCTTGCTGGAGGGCACATGGACCGGGGAGCTGTTTTTT.

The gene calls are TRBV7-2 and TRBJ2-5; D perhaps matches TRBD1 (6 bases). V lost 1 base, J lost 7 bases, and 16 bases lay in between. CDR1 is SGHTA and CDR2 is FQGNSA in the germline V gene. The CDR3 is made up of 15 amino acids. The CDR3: CASSLETALQGTQYF. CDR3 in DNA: TGTGCCAGCAGCTTAGAGACTGCCCTACAGGGGACCCAGTACTTC.